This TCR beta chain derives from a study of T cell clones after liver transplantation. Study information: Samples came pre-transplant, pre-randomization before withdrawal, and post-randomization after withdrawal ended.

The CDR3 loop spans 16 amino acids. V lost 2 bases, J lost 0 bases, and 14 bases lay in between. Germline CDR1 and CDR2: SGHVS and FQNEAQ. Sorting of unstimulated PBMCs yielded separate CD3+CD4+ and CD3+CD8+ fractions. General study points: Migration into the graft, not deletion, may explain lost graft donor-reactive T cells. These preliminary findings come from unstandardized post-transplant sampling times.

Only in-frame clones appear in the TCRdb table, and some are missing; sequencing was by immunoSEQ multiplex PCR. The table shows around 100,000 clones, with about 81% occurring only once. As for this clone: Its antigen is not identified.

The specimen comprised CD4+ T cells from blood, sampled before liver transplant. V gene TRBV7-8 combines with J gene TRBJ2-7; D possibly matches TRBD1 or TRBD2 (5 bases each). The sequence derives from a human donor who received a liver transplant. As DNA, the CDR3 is TGTGCCAGCAGCTTACGAGGGGAGCGAATCTCCTACGAGCAGTACTTC. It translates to CASSLRGERISYEQYF.